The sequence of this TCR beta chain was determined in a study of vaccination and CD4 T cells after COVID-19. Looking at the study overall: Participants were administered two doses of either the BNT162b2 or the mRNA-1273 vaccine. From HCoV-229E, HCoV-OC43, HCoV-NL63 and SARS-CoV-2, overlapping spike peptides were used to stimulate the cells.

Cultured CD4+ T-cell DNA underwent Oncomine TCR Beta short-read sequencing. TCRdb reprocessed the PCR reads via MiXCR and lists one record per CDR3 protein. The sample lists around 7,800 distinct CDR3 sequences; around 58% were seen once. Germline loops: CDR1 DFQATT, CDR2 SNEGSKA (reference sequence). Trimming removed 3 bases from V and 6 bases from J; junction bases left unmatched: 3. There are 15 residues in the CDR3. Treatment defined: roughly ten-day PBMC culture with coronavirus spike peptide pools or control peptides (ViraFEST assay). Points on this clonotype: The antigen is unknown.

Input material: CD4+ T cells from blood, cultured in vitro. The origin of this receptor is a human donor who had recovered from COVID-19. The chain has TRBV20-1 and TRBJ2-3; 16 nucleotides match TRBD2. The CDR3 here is CSASGTSGRVDTQYF. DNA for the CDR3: TGCAGTGCTAGTGGGACTAGCGGGAGGGTGGATACGCAGTATTTT.